Listed below are T cell receptor beta chains from one sample, sequenced in a study of identical twins. Each CDR3 protein is one row after TCRdb ran MiXCR on the 5' RACE reads. The table has around 960,000 distinct CDR3 sequences, 9% to 15% seen once; the top ten hold about 1.6%. This sample was also put to use in a study of yellow fever vaccine responses in identical twins.

The specimen was PBMCs. Every receptor here comes from a young woman in good health. Both conserved end residues are trimmed from each CDR3.

v_gene,j_gene,len,CDR3aa
TRBV10-3,TRBJ1-1,10,AISDFGGEAF
TRBV6-1,TRBJ2-2,11,ASRTLAAGELF
TRBV7-9,TRBJ1-2,12,ASSLTGGDYGYT
TRBV14,TRBJ2-1,13,ASSRTSAGVNEQF
TRBV20-1,TRBJ2-5,11,SAIRLAQETQY
TRBV29-1,TRBJ1-2,8,SVDDYGYT
TRBV28,TRBJ2-1,13,ASSLSSGVYNEQF
TRBV10-2,TRBJ1-5,13,ASSDMDRNNQPQH
TRBV2,TRBJ2-3,12,ASSPLRDTDTQY
TRBV7-3,TRBJ2-1,13,ASSLMERERDEQF
TRBV3-1,TRBJ1-2,13,ASSQEAAVAYGYT
TRBV29-1,TRBJ1-1,10,SVVGTVPGAF
TRBV10-3,TRBJ2-2,12,AINEFRETGELF
TRBV29-1,TRBJ2-3,18,SVKGAQTSPAWHSTDTQY
TRBV20-1,TRBJ2-3,15,SARLVGSGSSTDTQY
TRBV7-9,TRBJ1-1,13,ASSSLTGALYEAF
TRBV20-1,TRBJ2-5,8,SAWLATQY
TRBV7-6,TRBJ1-5,13,ASSSNPGIGQPQH
TRBV18,TRBJ1-1,12,ASSPIGQNTEAF
TRBV6-6,TRBJ1-1,10,ASNHTPTEAF
TRBV13,TRBJ2-5,14,ASSSPAGGLGETQY
TRBV12-3/TRBV12-4,TRBJ2-1,13,ASTPSGKFVNEQF
TRBV18,TRBJ1-4,13,ASSPPRPSNEKLF
TRBV4-2,TRBJ1-6,12,ASSQGTVHSPLH
TRBV3-1,TRBJ2-5,14,ASSPGLAPRLETQY
TRBV27,TRBJ1-6,14,ASSFEGATSNSPLH